The rows below give T cell receptor beta chains drawn from one sample of a study of technical replicates of blood from a handful of donors. Produced via immunoSEQ multiplex PCR; TCRdb's table is partial and in-frame only. This sample has tens of thousands of clones; roughly 98% occur once, and the top ten carry roughly 0.17%. Sequencing input: T cells isolated from PBMCs. These receptors were obtained from a human donor in good health. CDR3s include the opening cysteine and the closing phenylalanine or tryptophan. Fields, in order: J gene, D gene, V gene, clone size, CDR3 protein, CDR3 DNA. The D gene is left open where the match is weak. Size values are once, few and many counts, or a class for expanded clones, and some rows have none.

>TRBJ2-3|NA|TRBV14|NA
CASRKTGTPSTDTQYF
TGTGCCAGCAGGAAGACCGGGACACCTAGCACAGATACGCAGTATTTT
>TRBJ2-1|TRBD1|TRBV4-1|NA
CASSPRDRAWQFF
TGCGCCAGCAGCCCGCGGGACAGGGCCTGGCAGTTCTTC
>TRBJ1-1|NA|TRBV29-1|once
CSVGQNTEAFF
TGCAGCGTTGGACAGAACACTGAAGCTTTCTTT
>TRBJ1-2|TRBD1|TRBV6-1|NA
CASRTQGEGHGYTF
TGTGCCAGCAGGACACAGGGGGAGGGCCATGGCTACACCTTC
>TRBJ2-7|TRBD2|TRBV7-8|NA
CASSLGTLAGVYEQYF
TGTGCCAGCAGCTTAGGGACACTAGCGGGAGTCTACGAGCAGTACTTC
>TRBJ1-1|NA|TRBV4-2|NA
CASSQDRVPGTEAFF
TGTGCCAGCAGCCAAGATCGGGTCCCGGGGACTGAAGCTTTCTTT
>TRBJ1-5|NA|TRBV19|NA
CASTTGYGNQPQHF
TGTGCCAGTACAACAGGGTATGGTAATCAGCCCCAGCATTTT
>TRBJ2-5|NA|TRBV11-2|NA
CASRLTTRRETQYF
TGTGCCAGCAGATTAACTACCCGGCGGGAGACCCAGTACTTC
>TRBJ2-5|TRBD1|TRBV28|NA
CASSSAGTGEKQTQYF
TGTGCCAGCAGTTCTGCCGGGACAGGGGAGAAACAGACCCAGTACTTC
>TRBJ2-1|NA|TRBV10-2|NA
CASSATGGHNEQFF
TGCGCCAGCAGTGCAACGGGGGGCCATAATGAGCAGTTCTTC
>TRBJ2-2|NA|TRBV5-1|once
CASSSRGEGTGELFF
TGCGCCAGCAGCTCCAGGGGCGAGGGGACCGGGGAGCTGTTTTTT
>TRBJ2-3|NA|TRBV5-5|NA
CASSLAVQNTDTQYF
TGTGCCAGCAGCTTGGCCGTTCAGAACACAGATACGCAGTATTTT
>TRBJ2-1|NA|TRBV21-1|NA
CASIANLVGQSFSYNEQFF
TGTGCCAGCATCGCAAATTTAGTGGGACAGAGTTTCTCCTACAATGAGCAGTTCTTC
>TRBJ2-7|NA|TRBV28|NA
CASRLTGYEQYF
TGTGCCAGCAGGTTGACAGGCTACGAGCAGTACTTC
>TRBJ2-1|NA|TRBV6-4|NA
CASGALSSYNEQFF
TGTGCCAGCGGAGCCCTCAGCTCCTACAATGAGCAGTTCTTC
>TRBJ2-1|TRBD1|TRBV6-5|NA
CASKGTGWGDEQFF
TGTGCCAGTAAGGGGACAGGTTGGGGGGATGAGCAGTTCTTC
>TRBJ1-5|TRBD1|TRBV15|NA
CATSRGDRDNQPQHF
TGTGCCACCAGCAGAGGGGACAGAGACAATCAGCCCCAGCATTTT
>TRBJ2-1|NA|TRBV7-3|NA
CASSLTGYNEQFF
TGTGCCAGCAGCTTGACAGGCTACAATGAGCAGTTCTTC
>TRBJ1-2|NA|TRBV20-1|NA
CSMGGQYGYTF
TGCAGTATGGGGGGGCAATATGGCTACACCTTC